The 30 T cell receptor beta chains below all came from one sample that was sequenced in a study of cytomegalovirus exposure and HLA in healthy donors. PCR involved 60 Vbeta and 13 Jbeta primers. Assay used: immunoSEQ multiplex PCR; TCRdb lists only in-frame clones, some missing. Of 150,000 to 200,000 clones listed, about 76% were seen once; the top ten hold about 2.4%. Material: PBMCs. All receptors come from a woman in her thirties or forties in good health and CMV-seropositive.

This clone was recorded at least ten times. CDR3 sequence: CASSLGQGQETQYF. In DNA form, the CDR3 reads TGTGCCAGCAGCTTGGGGCAGGGTCAAGAGACCCAGTACTTC. The chain uses TRBV7-2 and TRBJ2-5, with a possible D match to TRBD1 (5 bases). Germline assignment: CDR1 SGHTA and CDR2 FQGNSA. The CDR3 loop spans 14 amino acids. The germline V and J ends were trimmed by 3 bases and 2 bases, with 10 bases remaining between them.

CDR3 in amino acids: CASSPGKGQTDTQYF. CDR3 bases: TGTGCCAGCTCACCCGGGAAAGGACAGACAGATACGCAGTATTTT. V and J are TRBV18 and TRBJ2-3; D might be TRBD1 (6 bases). This CDR3 has 15 residues. Germline V lookup: CDR1 KGHSH, CDR2 LQKENI. V lost 3 bases and J 3 bases, leaving 13 bases between the germline ends. The variable domain in full, with the rest retrieved from reference TRBV18 and TRBJ2-3, is NAGVMQNPRHLVRRRGQEARLRCSPMKGHSHVYWYRQLPEEGLKFMVYLQKENIIDESGMPKERFSAEFPKEGPSILRIQQVVRGDSAAYFCASSPGKGQTDTQYFGPGTRLTVL.

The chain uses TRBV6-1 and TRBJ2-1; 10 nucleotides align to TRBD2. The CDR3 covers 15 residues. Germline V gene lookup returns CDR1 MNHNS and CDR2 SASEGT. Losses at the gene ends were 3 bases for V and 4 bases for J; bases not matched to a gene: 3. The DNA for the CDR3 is TGTGCCAGCAGTGATAGGACTAGCGGTTACAATGAGCAGTTCTTC. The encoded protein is CASSDRTSGYNEQFF.

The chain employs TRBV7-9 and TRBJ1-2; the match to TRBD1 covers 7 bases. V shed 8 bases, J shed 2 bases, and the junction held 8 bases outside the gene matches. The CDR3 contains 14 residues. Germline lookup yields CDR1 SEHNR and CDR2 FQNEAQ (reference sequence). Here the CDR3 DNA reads TGTGCCAGCGGACTCGGACAGGAGAACTATGGCTACACCTTC. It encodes CASGLGQENYGYTF.

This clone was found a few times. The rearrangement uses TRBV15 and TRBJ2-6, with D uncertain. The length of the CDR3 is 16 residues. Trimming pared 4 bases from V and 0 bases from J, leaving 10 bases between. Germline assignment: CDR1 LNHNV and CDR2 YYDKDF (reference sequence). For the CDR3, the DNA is TGTGCCACCAGCAACCTAGTCGGCTCTGGGGCCAACGTCCTGACTTTC. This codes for CATSNLVGSGANVLTF.

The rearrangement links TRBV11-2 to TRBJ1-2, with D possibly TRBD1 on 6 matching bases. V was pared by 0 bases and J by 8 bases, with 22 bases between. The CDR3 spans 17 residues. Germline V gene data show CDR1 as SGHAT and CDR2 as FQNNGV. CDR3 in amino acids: CASSLDLLGGASEGYTF. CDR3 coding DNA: TGTGCCAGCAGCTTAGATCTCCTAGGGGGGGCATCGGAAGGCTACACCTTC.

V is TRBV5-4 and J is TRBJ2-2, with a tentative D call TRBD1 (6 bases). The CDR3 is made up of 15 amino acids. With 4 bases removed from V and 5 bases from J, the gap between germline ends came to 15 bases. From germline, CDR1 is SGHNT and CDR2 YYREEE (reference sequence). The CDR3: CASSPTGLPTGELFF. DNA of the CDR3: TGTGCCAGCAGCCCGACAGGCCTGCCGACCGGGGAGCTGTTTTTT.

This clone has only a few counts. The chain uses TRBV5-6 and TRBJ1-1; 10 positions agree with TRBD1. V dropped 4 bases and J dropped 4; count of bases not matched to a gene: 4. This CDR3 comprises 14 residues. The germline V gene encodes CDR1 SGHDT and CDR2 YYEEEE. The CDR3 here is CASSPRTGGTEAFF. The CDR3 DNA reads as TGTGCCAGCAGCCCTAGGACAGGGGGCACTGAAGCTTTCTTT.

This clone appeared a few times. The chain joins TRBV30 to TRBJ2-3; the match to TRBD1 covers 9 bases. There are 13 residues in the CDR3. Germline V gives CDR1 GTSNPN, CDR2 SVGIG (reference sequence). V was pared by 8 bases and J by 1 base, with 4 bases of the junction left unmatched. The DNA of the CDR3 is TGTGCCCGCCGGGACAGGGGCACAGATACGCAGTATTTT. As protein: CARRDRGTDTQYF.

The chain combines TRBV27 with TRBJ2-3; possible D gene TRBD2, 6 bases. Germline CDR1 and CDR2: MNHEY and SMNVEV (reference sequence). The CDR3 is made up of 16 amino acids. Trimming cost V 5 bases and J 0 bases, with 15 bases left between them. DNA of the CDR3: TGTGCCAGCAGTCCTTCCGCCAGCGGGAGCACAGATACGCAGTATTTT. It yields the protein CASSPSASGSTDTQYF.

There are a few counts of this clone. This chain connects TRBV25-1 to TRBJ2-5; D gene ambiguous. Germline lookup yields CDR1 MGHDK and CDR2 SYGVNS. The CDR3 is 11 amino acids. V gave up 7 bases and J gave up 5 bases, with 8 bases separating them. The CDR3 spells CASKMEETQYF. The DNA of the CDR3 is TGTGCCAGCAAGATGGAGGAGACCCAGTACTTC. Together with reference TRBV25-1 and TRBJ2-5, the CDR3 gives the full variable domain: EADIYQTPRYLVIGTGKKITLECSQTMGHDKMYWYQQDPGMELHLIHYSYGVNSTEKGDLSSESTVSRIRTEHFPLTLESARPSHTSQYLCASKMEETQYFGPGTRLLVL.

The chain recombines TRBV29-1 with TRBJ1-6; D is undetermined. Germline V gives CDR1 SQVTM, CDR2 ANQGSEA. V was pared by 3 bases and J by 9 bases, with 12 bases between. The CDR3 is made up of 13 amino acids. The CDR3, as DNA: TGCAGCGTTGAGGAAGAGGTTGGTTCACCCCTCCACTTT. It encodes CSVEEEVGSPLHF.

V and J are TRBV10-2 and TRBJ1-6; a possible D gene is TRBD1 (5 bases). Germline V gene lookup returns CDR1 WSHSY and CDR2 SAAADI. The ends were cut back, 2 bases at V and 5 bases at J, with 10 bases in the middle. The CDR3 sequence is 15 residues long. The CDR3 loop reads CASSERGANNSPLHF. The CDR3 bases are TGCGCCAGCAGTGAGCGTGGGGCTAATAATTCACCCCTCCACTTT.

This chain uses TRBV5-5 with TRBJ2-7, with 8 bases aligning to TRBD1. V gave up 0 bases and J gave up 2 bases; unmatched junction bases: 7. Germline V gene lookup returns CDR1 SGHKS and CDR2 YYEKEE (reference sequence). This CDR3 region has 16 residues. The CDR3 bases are TGTGCCAGCAGCTTGGAAGGGGGCAGGGGGCCCTACGAGCAGTACTTC. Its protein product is CASSLEGGRGPYEQYF.

The CDR3 region has the DNA TGTGCCAGCAGCCCTAGTGGGGACTATTACAATGAGCAGTTCTTC. Its protein is CASSPSGDYYNEQFF. V gene TRBV9 combines with J gene TRBJ2-1; 7 nucleotides align to TRBD2. The CDR3 sequence is 15 residues long. V was clipped by 4 bases and J by 4 bases; unmatched bases: 8. Looked up from germline, CDR1 is SGDLS and CDR2 is YYNGEE. The entire variable domain, with the rest obtained from reference TRBV9 and TRBJ2-1, is as follows: DSGVTQTPKHLITATGQRVTLRCSPRSGDLSVYWYQQSLDQGLQFLIQYYNGEERAKGNILERFSAQQFPDLHSELNLSSLELGDSALYFCASSPSGDYYNEQFFGPGTRLTVL.

DNA of the CDR3: TGTGCCAGCAGTAATTATGATGGCGGGGGGCCTCACAATGAGCAGTTCTTC. Translation: CASSNYDGGGPHNEQFF. This chain uses TRBV7-8 with TRBJ2-1, with 8 bases that match TRBD2. This CDR3 comprises 17 residues. Germline values: CDR1 SGHVS, CDR2 FQNEAQ. The J segment lost 5 bases and the V segment lost 6 bases, leaving 15 bases of the junction unmatched.

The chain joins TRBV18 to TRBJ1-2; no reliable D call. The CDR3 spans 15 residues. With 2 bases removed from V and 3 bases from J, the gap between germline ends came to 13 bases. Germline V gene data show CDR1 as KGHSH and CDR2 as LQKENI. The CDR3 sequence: CASSPGRGADYGYTF. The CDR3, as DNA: TGTGCCAGCTCACCAGGTCGGGGAGCGGACTATGGCTACACCTTC.

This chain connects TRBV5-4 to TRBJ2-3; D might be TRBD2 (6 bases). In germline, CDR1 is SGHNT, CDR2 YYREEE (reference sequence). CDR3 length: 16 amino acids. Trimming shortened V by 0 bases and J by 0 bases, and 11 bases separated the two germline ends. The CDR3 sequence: CASSLAGTRSTDTQYF. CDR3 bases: TGTGCCAGCAGCTTGGCCGGGACTCGTAGCACAGATACGCAGTATTTT.

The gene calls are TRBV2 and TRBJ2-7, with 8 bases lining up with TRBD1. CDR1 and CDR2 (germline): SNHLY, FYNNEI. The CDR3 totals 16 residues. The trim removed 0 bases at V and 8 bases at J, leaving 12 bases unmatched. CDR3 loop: CASSEAPLSTGVKQYF. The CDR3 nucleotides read TGTGCCAGCAGTGAAGCGCCCTTATCGACAGGGGTAAAGCAGTACTTC.

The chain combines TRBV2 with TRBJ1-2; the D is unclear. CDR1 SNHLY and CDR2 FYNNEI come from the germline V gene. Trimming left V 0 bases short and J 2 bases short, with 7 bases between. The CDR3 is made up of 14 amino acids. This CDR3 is CASSEAGGNYGYTF. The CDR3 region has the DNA TGTGCCAGCAGTGAAGCAGGAGGGAACTATGGCTACACCTTC.

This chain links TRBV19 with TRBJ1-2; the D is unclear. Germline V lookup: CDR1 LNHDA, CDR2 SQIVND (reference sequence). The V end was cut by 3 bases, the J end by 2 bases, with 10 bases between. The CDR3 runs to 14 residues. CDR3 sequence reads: CASSIPDTNYGYTF. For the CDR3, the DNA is TGTGCCAGTAGTATCCCCGACACCAACTATGGCTACACCTTC.

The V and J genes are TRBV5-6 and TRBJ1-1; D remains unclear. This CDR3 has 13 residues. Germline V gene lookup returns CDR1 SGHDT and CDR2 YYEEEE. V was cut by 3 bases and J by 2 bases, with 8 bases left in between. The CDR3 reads CASSSTPNTEAFF. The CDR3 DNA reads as TGTGCCAGCAGCTCGACACCTAACACTGAAGCTTTCTTT.

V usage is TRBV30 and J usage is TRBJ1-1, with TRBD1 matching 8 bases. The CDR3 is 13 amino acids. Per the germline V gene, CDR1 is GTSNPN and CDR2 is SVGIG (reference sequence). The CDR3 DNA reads TGTGCTTACAGGCAGGGGGCCGGGGCTGAAGCTTTCTTT. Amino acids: CAYRQGAGAEAFF.

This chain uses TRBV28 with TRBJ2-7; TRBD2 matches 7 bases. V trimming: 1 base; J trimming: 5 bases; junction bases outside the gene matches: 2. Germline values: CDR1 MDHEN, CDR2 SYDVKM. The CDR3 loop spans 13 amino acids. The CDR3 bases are TGTGCCAGCAGTTTATCCGGGGGGAACGAGCAGTACTTC. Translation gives CASSLSGGNEQYF.

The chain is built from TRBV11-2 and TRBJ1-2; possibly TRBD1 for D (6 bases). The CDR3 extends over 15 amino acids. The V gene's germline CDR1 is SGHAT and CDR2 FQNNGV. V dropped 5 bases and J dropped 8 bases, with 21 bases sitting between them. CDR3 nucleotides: TGTGCCAGCAGCCCCAGACATGGGGCAGGGGACGGCTACACCTTC. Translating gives CASSPRHGAGDGYTF.

This CDR3 is CASSQRWSSYNEQFF. The CDR3 DNA reads TGTGCCAGCAGCCAGAGATGGAGCTCCTACAATGAGCAGTTCTTC. This chain joins TRBV7-2 and TRBJ2-1; no reliable D call. V gave up 5 bases and J gave up 0 bases, with 11 bases separating them. The germline CDR1 and CDR2 sequences are SGHTA and FQGNSA. CDR3 length: 15 residues. The full variable domain, its missing parts supplied by reference TRBV7-2 and TRBJ2-1, is GAGVSQSPSNKVTEKGKDVELRCDPISGHTALYWYRQSLGQGLEFLIYFQGNSAPDKSGLPSDRFSAERTGGSVSTLTIQRTQQEDSAVYLCASSQRWSSYNEQFFGPGTRLTVL.

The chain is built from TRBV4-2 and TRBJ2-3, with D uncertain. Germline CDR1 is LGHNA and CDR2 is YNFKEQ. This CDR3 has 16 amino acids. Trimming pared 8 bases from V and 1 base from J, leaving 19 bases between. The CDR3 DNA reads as TGTGCCAGCCGTCTAAGTCTAACTGCTGGCACAGATACGCAGTATTTT. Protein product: CASRLSLTAGTDTQYF.

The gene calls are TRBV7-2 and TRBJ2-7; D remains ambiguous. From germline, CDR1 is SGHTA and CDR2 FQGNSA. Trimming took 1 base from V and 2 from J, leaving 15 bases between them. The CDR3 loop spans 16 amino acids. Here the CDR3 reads CASSLVSNSPTYEQYF. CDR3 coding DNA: TGTGCCAGCAGCTTAGTCTCGAACTCCCCCACCTACGAGCAGTACTTC.

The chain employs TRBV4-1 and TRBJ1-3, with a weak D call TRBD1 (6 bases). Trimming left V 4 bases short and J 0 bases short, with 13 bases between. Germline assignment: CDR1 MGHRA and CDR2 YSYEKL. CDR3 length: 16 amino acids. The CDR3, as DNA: TGCGCCAGCAGCCGGAACAGGGAGATCTCTGGAAACACCATATATTTT. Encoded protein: CASSRNREISGNTIYF.

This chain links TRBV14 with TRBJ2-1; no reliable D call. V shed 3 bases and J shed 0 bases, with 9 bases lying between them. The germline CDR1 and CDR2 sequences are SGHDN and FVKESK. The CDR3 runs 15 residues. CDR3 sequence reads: CASSHFKSSYNEQFF. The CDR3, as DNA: TGTGCCAGCAGCCATTTCAAGAGCTCCTACAATGAGCAGTTCTTC.